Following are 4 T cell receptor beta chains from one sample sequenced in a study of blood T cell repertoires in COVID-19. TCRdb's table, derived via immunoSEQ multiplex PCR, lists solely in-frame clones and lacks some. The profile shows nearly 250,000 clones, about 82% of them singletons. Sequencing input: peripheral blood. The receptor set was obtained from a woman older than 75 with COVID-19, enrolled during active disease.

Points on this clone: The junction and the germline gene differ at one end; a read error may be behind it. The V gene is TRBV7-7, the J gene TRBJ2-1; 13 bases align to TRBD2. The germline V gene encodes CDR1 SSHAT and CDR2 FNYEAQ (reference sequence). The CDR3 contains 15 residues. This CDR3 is CASSPGTSGANEQFF. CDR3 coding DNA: TGTGCTAGCAGCCCGGGGACTAGCGGGGCGAATGAGCAGTTCTTC.

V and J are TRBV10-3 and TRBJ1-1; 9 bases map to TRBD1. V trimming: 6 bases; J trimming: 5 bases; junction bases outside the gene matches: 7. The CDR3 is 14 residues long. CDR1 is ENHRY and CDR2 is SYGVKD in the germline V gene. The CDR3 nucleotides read TGTGCCATCAGACCGGGACAGGGTGATACTGAAGCTTTCTTT. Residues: CAIRPGQGDTEAFF.

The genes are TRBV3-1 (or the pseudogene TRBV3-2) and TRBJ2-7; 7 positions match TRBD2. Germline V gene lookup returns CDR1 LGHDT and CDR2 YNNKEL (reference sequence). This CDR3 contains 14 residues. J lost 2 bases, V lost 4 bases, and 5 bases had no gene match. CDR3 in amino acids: CASSPYGGAYEQYF. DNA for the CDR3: TGTGCCAGCAGCCCTTATGGGGGGGCCTACGAGCAGTACTTC.

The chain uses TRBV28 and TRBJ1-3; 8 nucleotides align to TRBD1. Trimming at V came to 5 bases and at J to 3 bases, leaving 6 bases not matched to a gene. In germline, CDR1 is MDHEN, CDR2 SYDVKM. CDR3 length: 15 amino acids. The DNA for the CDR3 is TGTGCCAGCAGTCCGCGGACAGGGCTTGGAAACACCATATATTTT. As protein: CASSPRTGLGNTIYF.